This entry concerns a single T cell receptor (beta chain). This clone's antigen is unknown. The record has no base qualities; no much larger clone is one base away. TCRbeta CDR3 regions were amplified from genomic DNA using the immunoSEQ Assay, a bias-controlled multiplex PCR. The study's processing was this. Within the assay, amplification of reference gene primers was used to estimate how many nucleated cells each sample contained. To quantify the absolute abundance of each unique TCRbeta CDR3 rearrangement, sequence reads were collapsed and filtered. For each sample, productive Simpson clonality was calculated as the square root of Simpson's diversity index across productive rearrangements. TCRdb retrieved this table from immuneACCESS and kept in-frame rearrangements only. Not all clones are present; in checked studies, unresolved V genes account for under half, and no reason is known for the remainder. The DNA was the basis for D and trimming; V, J and clone size are from that table. Present in this sample are 70,000 or so clones, about four fifths of which were seen just once. 40% to 50% of the sample rests with the top ten.

The sample belongs to a study of blood T cell repertoires in COVID-19 (dated by TCRdb to the early 2020s). Some background on the complete study: Samples from collaborators originated in the United States, Italy and Spain and spanned both the acute and convalescent phases of COVID-19. A freely available public database, intended as a resource for researchers studying the immune response to SARS-CoV-2, is where the repertoires were released. The sample metadata nearly always contained a de-identified subject ID, COVID-19 status, age in years and sex. The samples were drawn from two sources: the first 160 participants of the ongoing ImmuneRACE study, and 1,000 to 1,500 subjects contributed by 6 global collaborators. Subjects who had been exposed to COVID-19, were actively infected with it, or had recovered from it provided the deeply sampled blood TCRbeta repertoires that made up the dataset. HLA class I and class II types, where available, came from metadata supplied by the sample provider rather than from assay-based typing. The material from the prospective study consisted of cDNA or gDNA derived from T cells, B-cell-depleted T cells, or PBMCs. Overall results and qualifications from the work: The quantity of clinical and demographic metadata differed by source and by participant and was supplied without curation.

Collaborating institutions collected whole blood in K2EDTA tubes following their own protocols. For TCRbeta analysis, collaborators shipped samples as frozen whole blood, isolated PBMCs, or DNA extracted from either of those sample types. CDR3 length: 14 amino acids, cysteine to phenylalanine. Left in the record is the CDR3 DNA by itself, 42 bases read in frame from the first base. As encoded in the germline V gene (reference sequence), CDR1 is MNHEY while CDR2 is SMNVEV. V was cut back by 1 base and J by 3 bases, leaving a gap of 10 bases between them. The clonotype originates from a human donor in a cohort sampled during active COVID-19. The material sequenced was peripheral blood. The rearrangement joined TRBV27 to TRBJ2-7, with TRBD1 tentatively as D gene (6 bases match). The CDR3 region reads CASSLFGQNYEQYF. The DNA sequence is given as TGTGCCAGCAGTTTATTCGGACAGAACTACGAGCAGTACTTC.